Shown below are 31 T cell receptor beta chains from a single sample sequenced in a study of T cell responses to AZD1222 COVID-19 vaccine. Produced via immunoSEQ multiplex PCR; TCRdb's table is partial and in-frame only. The sample includes 90,000 to 150,000 clones, less than 95% of them seen just once. The specimen comprised peripheral blood, sampled on day 0 of AZD1222 vaccination. The receptors derive from an adult in good health.

CDR3 residues: CAWSVGPGYFF. DNA for the CDR3: TGTGCCTGGAGTGTAGGGCCAGGGTATTTCTTC. V is TRBV30 and J is TRBJ2-1, with D possibly TRBD1 on 5 matching bases. In germline, CDR1 is GTSNPN, CDR2 SVGIG (reference sequence). V was trimmed by 0 bases and J by 16 bases, leaving 13 bases between them. The CDR3 has 11 residues.

J is TRBJ2-2 and V is TRBV28; D remains ambiguous. This CDR3 comprises 15 residues. Trimming pared 3 bases from V and 3 bases from J, leaving 11 bases between. Germline V gene data show CDR1 as MDHEN and CDR2 as SYDVKM. The CDR3 reads CASSFAIRHTGELFF. DNA for the CDR3: TGTGCCAGCAGTTTTGCCATTCGGCACACCGGGGAGCTGTTTTTT.

The chain carries TRBV2 and TRBJ2-7, with D possibly being TRBD1 (5 bases). CDR1 is SNHLY and CDR2 is FYNNEI in the germline V gene. V gave up 11 bases and J gave up 0 bases, with 11 bases separating them. The CDR3 is 12 amino acids. CDR3 residues: CAVTTVSYEQYF. In DNA form, the CDR3 reads TGTGCCGTAACGACAGTCTCCTACGAGCAGTACTTC.

The chain links TRBV12-3 or TRBV12-4 to TRBJ2-5; tentatively, D is TRBD1 (5 bases). The CDR3 is made up of 13 amino acids. V lost 5 bases, J lost 5 bases, and 12 bases lay in between. CDR3 DNA sequence: TGTGCCAGCAGTAAGGGGTTGGGCGAGACCCAGTACTTC. It translates to CASSKGLGETQYF.

V and J are TRBV7-6 and TRBJ2-6; no firm D call. Germline V gene sequence: CDR1 SGHVS, CDR2 FNYEAQ. V lost 7 bases, J lost 4 bases, and 14 bases lay in between. CDR3 length: 15 residues. CDR3 sequence: CASTSGGPGANVLTF. The CDR3 bases are TGTGCCAGCACCTCGGGTGGGCCCGGGGCCAACGTCCTGACTTTC.

The chain has TRBV18 and TRBJ1-5; 8 bases are a match to TRBD1. The CDR3 has 15 amino acids. V dropped 1 base and J dropped 2; count of bases not matched to a gene: 1. CDR1 is KGHSH and CDR2 is LQKENI in the germline V gene. CDR3 amino acids: CASSPRGQGNQPQHF. As DNA, the CDR3 is TGTGCCAGCTCACCACGGGGACAGGGCAATCAGCCCCAGCATTTT.

V and J are TRBV5-6 and TRBJ1-2; possible D gene TRBD1, 6 bases. Trimming removed 5 bases at V and 6 bases at J, with 8 bases between. This CDR3 contains 11 residues. Germline V gene lookup returns CDR1 SGHDT and CDR2 YYEEEE. The CDR3 loop reads CASSQGHGYTF. In nucleotides, the CDR3 is TGTGCCAGCAGTCAGGGGCATGGCTACACCTTC.

V is TRBV5-1 and J is TRBJ1-4, with D unclear. The CDR3 is 17 residues long. CDR1 is SGHRS and CDR2 is YFSETQ in the germline V gene. Trimming removed 1 base from V and 4 bases from J, with 17 bases in between. The CDR3, as DNA: TGCGCCAGCAGCTTGATTAACGGGTCCCAATATAATGAAAAACTGTTTTTT. Encoded protein: CASSLINGSQYNEKLFF.

This clone showed up just once. The rearrangement uses TRBV19 and TRBJ1-1; TRBD1 matches 7 bases. CDR3 size: 12 residues. Germline V gives CDR1 LNHDA, CDR2 SQIVND (reference sequence). Trimming removed 4 bases from V and 9 bases from J; junction bases left unmatched: 5. The CDR3 DNA is TGTGCCAGTAGTAGGACAGGCCGACAAGCTTTCTTT. Translation: CASSRTGRQAFF.

As regards this clone: The junction shows a germline mismatch at one end, possibly a read error. This rearrangement joins TRBV6-1 to TRBJ2-7; 12 nucleotides match TRBD2. The CDR3 contains 15 residues. Per the germline V gene, CDR1 is MNHNS and CDR2 is SASEGT. The CDR3 region has the DNA TGTGCCAGCGGTGACAGACTAGCGGGAGAGAACGAGCAGTACTTC. Its translation: CASGDRLAGENEQYF.

The gene calls are TRBV19 and TRBJ2-3; D gene unclear. There are 15 residues in the CDR3. V was pared by 9 bases and J by 0 bases, with 16 bases between. The germline V gene has CDR1 LNHDA and CDR2 SQIVND (reference sequence). The CDR3 DNA reads as TGTGCCAGCCGGCCTAGGTTAACTAGCACAGATACGCAGTATTTT. Translating it yields CASRPRLTSTDTQYF. Supplemented by reference TRBV19 and TRBJ2-3, the full variable domain reads DGGITQSPKYLFRKEGQNVTLSCEQNLNHDAMYWYRQDPGQGLRLIYYSQIVNDFQKGDIAEGYSVSREKKESFPLTVTSAQKNPTAFYLCASRPRLTSTDTQYFGPGTRLTVL.

The gene calls are TRBV11-3 and TRBJ2-2, with D unresolved. The CDR3 totals 16 residues. V was pared by 1 base and J by 6 bases, with 15 bases between. The germline CDR1 and CDR2 sequences are SGHNT and YENEEA. CDR3 amino acids: CASSLGPPGGAGELFF. Here the CDR3 DNA reads TGTGCCAGCAGCTTAGGTCCTCCGGGTGGGGCCGGGGAGCTGTTTTTT.

V and J are TRBV28 and TRBJ1-5, with D possibly TRBD1 on 6 matching bases. Trimming cost V 3 bases and J 1 base, with 10 bases left between them. Germline V gives CDR1 MDHEN, CDR2 SYDVKM. The CDR3 totals 15 residues. In DNA, the CDR3 is TGTGCCAGCAGTTTTGGCCAGGGGAGCAATCAGCCCCAGCATTTT. Protein product: CASSFGQGSNQPQHF.

V gene TRBV3-1 (or the pseudogene TRBV3-2) combines with J gene TRBJ1-1; no clear D gene. Deletions cut 0 bases from V and 4 bases from J, with 6 bases between. Germline V gene lookup returns CDR1 LGHDT and CDR2 YNNKEL (reference sequence). CDR3 length: 13 amino acids. CDR3 loop: CASSQDMPTEAFF. CDR3 sequence (DNA): TGTGCCAGCAGCCAAGATATGCCCACTGAAGCTTTCTTT.

This chain joins TRBV10-3 and TRBJ1-1; no reliable D call. CDR1 is ENHRY, CDR2 SYGVKD, per germline. The V end was cut by 0 bases, the J end by 5 bases, with 13 bases between. The CDR3 sequence is 15 residues long. Written as DNA, the CDR3 is TGTGCCATCAGTGAGTCACGGGGAATACGGACTGAAGCTTTCTTT. Protein sequence: CAISESRGIRTEAFF.

The chain is built from TRBV28 and TRBJ2-2; possible D gene TRBD2, 7 bases. The germline V gene encodes CDR1 MDHEN and CDR2 SYDVKM. V shed 4 bases and J shed 3 bases, with 21 bases lying between them. The CDR3 totals 18 residues. The CDR3 sequence: CASSSPRGGLTYTGELFF. Here the CDR3 DNA reads TGTGCCAGCAGTTCCCCGAGGGGGGGTCTAACATACACCGGGGAGCTGTTTTTT. The variable domain in full, with the rest retrieved from reference TRBV28 and TRBJ2-2, is DVKVTQSSRYLVKRTGEKVFLECVQDMDHENMFWYRQDPGLGLRLIYFSYDVKMKEKGDIPEGYSVSREKKERFSLILESASTNQTSMYLCASSSPRGGLTYTGELFFGEGSRLTVL.

The chain carries TRBV5-6 and TRBJ1-1, with 7 bases that match TRBD1. Germline CDR1 SGHDT, CDR2 YYEEEE. V lost 6 bases to trimming and J lost 4 bases; unmatched junction nucleotides: 6. The CDR3 loop spans 13 amino acids. CDR3 sequence reads: CASILQGGTEAFF. The CDR3 nucleotides read TGTGCCAGCATCCTCCAGGGGGGCACTGAAGCTTTCTTT.

The chain recombines TRBV27 with TRBJ2-1; no firm D call. The CDR3 consists of 16 residues. Looked up from germline, CDR1 is MNHEY and CDR2 is SMNVEV (reference sequence). The ends were cut back, 7 bases at V and 0 bases at J, with 16 bases in the middle. CDR3 DNA sequence: TGTGCCAGCACCAAGGCCGCGGATAGCTCCTACAATGAGCAGTTCTTC. Residues: CASTKAADSSYNEQFF.

The V call is TRBV24-1, the J call TRBJ2-3; 9 nucleotides match TRBD2. The V gene's germline CDR1 is KGHDR and CDR2 SFDVKD. This CDR3 region has 16 residues. Trimming took 2 bases from V and 9 from J; bases not matched to a gene: 11. The chain's CDR3 is CATSDSPGSGSGTQYF. Written as DNA, the CDR3 is TGTGCCACCAGTGATTCACCGGGTAGCGGGAGCGGCACGCAGTATTTT.

This chain links TRBV14 with TRBJ2-7; no firm D call. Germline V CDR1 and CDR2: SGHDN, FVKESK. There are 15 residues in the CDR3. Deletions cut 0 bases from V and 2 bases from J, with 11 bases between. The CDR3 nucleotides read TGTGCCAGCAGCCAAGATAGGTCGGCAACCTACGAGCAGTACTTC. It is translated as CASSQDRSATYEQYF. Drawing the rest from reference TRBV14 and TRBJ2-7, the complete variable domain is EAGVTQFPSHSVIEKGQTVTLRCDPISGHDNLYWYRRVMGKEIKFLLHFVKESKQDESGMPNNRFLAERTGGTYSTLKVQPAELEDSGVYFCASSQDRSATYEQYFGPGTRLTVT.

The CDR3 region has the DNA TGTGCCAGCAGTTCTGGGTTCGTAGCTTTCTTT. This codes for CASSSGFVAFF. The chain links TRBV12-3 or TRBV12-4 to TRBJ1-1, with unresolved D. The CDR3 consists of 11 residues. V dropped 4 bases and J dropped 10 bases, with 10 bases sitting between them.

V usage is TRBV5-1 and J usage is TRBJ2-5; 7 bases fit TRBD2. The trim removed 4 bases at V and 2 bases at J, leaving 8 bases unmatched. Germline loops: CDR1 SGHRS, CDR2 YFSETQ. The CDR3 extends over 15 amino acids. CDR3 amino acids: CASSTTLAVQETQYF. The DNA of the CDR3 is TGCGCCAGCAGCACCACTCTAGCGGTTCAAGAGACCCAGTACTTC.

The chain employs TRBV3-1 (or the pseudogene TRBV3-2) and TRBJ2-4, with no clear D. Germline-derived CDR1 and CDR2 are LGHDT and YNNKEL (reference sequence). Trimming took off 5 bases at V and 6 bases at J, with 11 bases between the two ends. The CDR3 consists of 13 residues. The DNA of the CDR3 is TGTGCCAGCAGCGGAACCGGGCCAAACATTCAGTACTTC. It is translated as CASSGTGPNIQYF.

The table lists this clone with a few counts. The V gene is TRBV29-1, the J gene TRBJ2-7, with D uncertain. The V gene's germline CDR1 is SQVTM and CDR2 ANQGSEA. CDR3 length equals 13 residues. V gave up 2 bases and J gave up 6 bases, with 14 bases separating them. CDR3 in DNA: TGCAGCGTTGAAATACTCCATGCAGGCGAGCAGTACTTC. This sequence encodes CSVEILHAGEQYF.

This chain uses TRBV30 with TRBJ2-1; 7 bases align to TRBD2. Trimming removed 5 bases from V and 4 bases from J; junction bases left unmatched: 11. The CDR3 has 15 residues. The germline gives CDR1 GTSNPN, CDR2 SVGIG (reference sequence). CDR3 coding DNA: TGTGCCTGGCAAGGGTGGGACTACACTTACAATGAGCAGTTCTTC. This codes for CAWQGWDYTYNEQFF.

The CDR3 protein is CASGVGAGELFF. DNA of the CDR3: TGTGCCTCCGGGGTTGGGGCCGGGGAGCTGTTTTTT. The V call is TRBV9, the J call TRBJ2-2, with a weak D call TRBD2 (5 bases). The germline V gene has CDR1 SGDLS and CDR2 YYNGEE. Trimming removed 10 bases at V and 6 bases at J, with 13 bases between. The CDR3 is 12 residues long.

CDR3 in DNA: TGTGCCAGCAGCGAATCGGGCCAGGGCTATGGCTACACCTTC. This translates into CASSESGQGYGYTF. J is TRBJ1-2 and V is TRBV9; D perhaps matches TRBD1 (5 bases). Trimming removed 3 bases from V and 4 bases from J, with 13 bases in between. This CDR3 is built from 14 residues. Germline V lookup: CDR1 SGDLS, CDR2 YYNGEE.

CDR3 DNA: TGTGCCAGCACCTCTCCCACAGGATTCAACTATGGCTACACCTTC. As protein: CASTSPTGFNYGYTF. V is TRBV2 and J is TRBJ1-2; perhaps TRBD1 as D (5 bases). CDR3 length: 15 residues. V was shortened by 7 bases and J by 2 bases, with 17 bases between the two germline ends. Germline assignment: CDR1 SNHLY and CDR2 FYNNEI. The complete variable domain, with remaining parts taken from reference TRBV2 and TRBJ1-2, reads EPEVTQTPSHQVTQMGQEVILRCVPISNHLYFYWYRQILGQKVEFLVSFYNNEISEKSEIFDDQFSVERPDGSNFTLKIRSTKLEDSAMYFCASTSPTGFNYGYTFGSGTRLTVV.

The V gene is TRBV2, the J gene TRBJ1-6; D not resolved. Germline CDR1 reads SNHLY; CDR2 reads FYNNEI. The CDR3 runs 16 residues. Trimming removed 1 base at V and 4 bases at J, with 11 bases between. The CDR3 bases are TGTGCCAGCAGTGAAGTCGAGGTCCGATATAATTCACCCCTCCACTTT. Its protein product is CASSEVEVRYNSPLHF.

The chain uses TRBV19 and TRBJ2-2, with TRBD2 matching 7 bases. Germline CDR1 is LNHDA and CDR2 is SQIVND (reference sequence). V was pared by 2 bases and J by 5 bases, with 2 bases of the junction left unmatched. This CDR3 has 14 residues. CDR3 sequence: CASSILGGTGELFF. In DNA, the CDR3 is TGTGCCAGTAGTATACTGGGGGGGACCGGGGAGCTGTTTTTT.

The chain's CDR3 is CASTQQEFYGYTF. The CDR3, as DNA: TGTGCCAGCACCCAACAGGAATTCTATGGCTACACCTTC. The chain carries TRBV7-9 and TRBJ1-2; D perhaps matches TRBD1 (5 bases). Between the trimmed V and J ends, which lost 7 bases and 4 bases, there was a span of 13 bases. The CDR3 spans 13 residues. The germline gives CDR1 SEHNR, CDR2 FQNEAQ (reference sequence).